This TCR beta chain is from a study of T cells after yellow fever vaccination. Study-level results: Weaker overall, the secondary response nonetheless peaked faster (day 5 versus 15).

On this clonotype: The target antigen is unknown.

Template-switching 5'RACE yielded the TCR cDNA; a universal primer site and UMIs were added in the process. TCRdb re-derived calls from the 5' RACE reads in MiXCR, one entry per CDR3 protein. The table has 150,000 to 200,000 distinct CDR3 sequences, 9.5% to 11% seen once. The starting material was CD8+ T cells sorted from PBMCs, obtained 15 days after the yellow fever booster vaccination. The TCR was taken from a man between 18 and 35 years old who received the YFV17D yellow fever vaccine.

The CDR3 is CASSLSSGTGTYEQYF. For the CDR3, the DNA is TGTGCCAGCAGCTTATCGTCCGGGACAGGCACCTACGAGCAGTACTTC. The chain couples TRBV11-2 to TRBJ2-7; 8 nucleotides match TRBD1. From germline, CDR1 is SGHAT and CDR2 FQNNGV. V lost 2 bases to trimming and J lost 2 bases; unmatched junction nucleotides: 8. The CDR3 spans 16 residues.